One sample yielded the 8 T cell receptor beta chains listed below, sequenced in a study of shared clonotypes between healthy human individuals. The table came from immunoSEQ multiplex PCR; TCRdb's copy has only in-frame clones and leaves some out. The table includes more than 2 million clones, 93% detected once. Terminally differentiated effector memory CD45RA+ cells were excluded from the naive CD8 cells, which were CD45RO-negative and positively selected for CCR7. What was sequenced was naive CD8+ T cells from PBMCs. Source of these receptors: a man aged 18 to 29 in good health. Some clones in this sample may be carry-over from other donors' samples.

This clone has a single count. The CDR3 sequence is CASSQGPPGPHQPQHF. CDR3 coding DNA: TGTGCCAGCTCACAAGGGCCCCCGGGACCCCATCAGCCCCAGCATTTT. The chain joins TRBV27 to TRBJ1-5, with TRBD1 as a possible D gene (5 bases). Trimming stripped 8 bases from V and 5 bases from J, with 22 bases between. The germline gives CDR1 MNHEY, CDR2 SMNVEV (reference sequence). The CDR3 loop spans 16 amino acids.

The chain has TRBV5-1 and TRBJ2-7; TRBD1 or TRBD2 may be the D gene (5 bases each). The CDR3 covers 16 residues. The V gene's germline CDR1 is SGHRS and CDR2 YFSETQ. V was trimmed by 4 bases and J by 0 bases, leaving 17 bases between them. Here the CDR3 reads CASSRSSGGRSYEQYF. DNA of the CDR3: TGCGCCAGCAGCCGGTCTTCTGGGGGACGCTCCTACGAGCAGTACTTC.

The V call is TRBV27, the J call TRBJ2-7; a weak D match, TRBD1 (5 bases). This CDR3 comprises 13 residues. Trimming left V 3 bases short and J 5 bases short, with 11 bases between. The germline CDR1 and CDR2 sequences are MNHEY and SMNVEV (reference sequence). The CDR3 sequence: CASSFSDRNEQYF. The CDR3 nucleotides are TGTGCCAGCAGTTTCTCCGACAGAAACGAGCAGTACTTC.

The chain recombines TRBV5-1 with TRBJ2-1; either TRBD1 or TRBD2 may fit D (5 bases each). The CDR3 spans 17 residues. Germline-derived CDR1 and CDR2 are SGHRS and YFSETQ. V was cut by 0 bases and J by 10 bases, with 23 bases left in between. The CDR3, as DNA: TGCGCCAGCAGCTTGGCGGCTGTGCGGGTGGGTGAGGGGGAGCAGTTCTTC. This translates into CASSLAAVRVGEGEQFF.

The rearrangement joins TRBV2 to TRBJ2-5; D remains ambiguous. Germline V gives CDR1 SNHLY, CDR2 FYNNEI. Trimming cost V 2 bases and J 2 bases, with 12 bases left between them. The length of the CDR3 is 15 residues. The CDR3 here is CASSENGLIQETQYF. The CDR3 nucleotides are TGTGCCAGCAGTGAAAACGGTTTGATTCAAGAGACCCAGTACTTC.

This clone was counted between two and nine times. V usage is TRBV2 and J usage is TRBJ1-5; D not certain. From germline, CDR1 is SNHLY and CDR2 FYNNEI. V was clipped by 0 bases and J by 4 bases, with 10 bases between them. The CDR3 is 15 amino acids. The CDR3 protein is CASSEAFGYNQPQHF. The CDR3 region has the DNA TGTGCCAGCAGTGAAGCGTTCGGATATAATCAGCCCCAGCATTTT.

This chain uses TRBV28 with TRBJ1-1; a weak D match, TRBD1 (5 bases). V lost 3 bases to trimming and J lost 0 bases, with 23 bases between them. Germline V gene lookup returns CDR1 MDHEN and CDR2 SYDVKM. The CDR3 is 19 residues long. CDR3 residues: CASSFPSVDSESLNTEAFF. In DNA, the CDR3 is TGTGCCAGCAGTTTCCCAAGCGTAGACAGCGAGAGCCTGAACACTGAAGCTTTCTTT. Full variable domain (rest looked up from reference TRBV28 and TRBJ1-1): DVKVTQSSRYLVKRTGEKVFLECVQDMDHENMFWYRQDPGLGLRLIYFSYDVKMKEKGDIPEGYSVSREKKERFSLILESASTNQTSMYLCASSFPSVDSESLNTEAFFGQGTRLTVV.

In its sample, this clone was seen a few times. The chain uses TRBV5-1 and TRBJ2-5; 8 bases are shared with TRBD2. The CDR3 length is 15 residues. The germline V gene has CDR1 SGHRS and CDR2 YFSETQ. V lost 0 bases to trimming and J lost 4 bases; unmatched junction nucleotides: 5. CDR3 amino acids: CASSLVGTRTETQYF. The CDR3 DNA reads as TGCGCCAGCAGCTTGGTGGGGACTAGGACAGAGACCCAGTACTTC.